This T cell receptor beta chain was sequenced during a study of Tregs in tolerant kidney transplant recipients (dated by TCRdb to about 2019). Broadly, across the study: TCRbeta sequencing was used in the study to identify donor-specific regulatory T cells before combined kidney and bone marrow transplantation, and the identified cells were then tracked after transplant. TCRbeta repertoire sequencing was used in a few healthy controls to compare several ways of expanding Tregs specific for an allogeneic donor.

Paper-wide results and their limitations: The study was limited by small patient numbers, and the findings need validation in larger populations and under other immunosuppression protocols. Expanding Tregs with activated donor B cells appeared to identify the most biologically relevant and donor-specific TCRbeta repertoire. Biological reproducibility was not examined directly, but technical replication error appeared to be minimal.

For TCRbeta CDR3 sequencing, genomic DNA from the sorted cells was extracted using the QIAGEN DNeasy Blood and Tissue Kit. High-throughput TCRbeta CDR3 sequencing was carried out commercially through immunoSEQ, with PCR amplification with bias correction and internal controls included. Per the authors' processing: Unique productive TCRbeta sequences were defined by CDR3 nucleotide sequence when primers matched and otherwise by CDR3 amino acid sequence together with Vbeta and Jbeta genes. To correct sorting error, sequences shared between sorted populations at a frequency ratio of 2:1 or less were removed; the rest were assigned to the higher population. Sequences were defined as donor-reactive when expanded at least 5-fold in CFSE-low cells versus unstimulated cells and present at a frequency of at least 0.01% in CFSE-low cells. Jensen-Shannon divergence calculated on the top 100 TCRbeta sequences ranked by frequency was used to measure repertoire divergence. For samples with multiple sequencing runs, sorting error was corrected separately for each run before the runs were pooled. In its TCRdb copy, this immuneACCESS table keeps in-frame sequences only and misses some clones. Where compared with another copy, unresolved V genes explain less than half of these, and the others have no known cause. V and J calls and clone size are given by that table; D and trimming were obtained from the DNA. The sample table contains around 61,000 clones; only one count was recorded for 65% to 85% of them. The top ten clones comprise around 5.2% of the sample.

V and J are trimmed by 7 bases and 4 bases, and the gene matches miss 8 bases of the junction. The CDR3 contains 14 residues, cysteine and phenylalanine counted. The kept DNA is CDR3 alone, 42 bases in frame from the first base. CDR1 and CDR2 (SNHLY, FYNNEI) derive from the germline V gene. Thawed PBMCs were FACS-sorted into unstimulated Tregs (CD4+CD25+CD127-), CD4+ non-Tregs (CD4+CD25-), CD4 cells and CD8 cells. Blood from healthy controls was obtained either as purchased buffy coats or from healthy volunteers. Healthy control blood was processed by Ficoll density gradient to PBMCs and cryopreserved; patient PBMCs were collected before and after transplant. With respect to this clone: Its antigen target is currently unknown. Per-base quality was not reported, and no clone a single base away is much larger than it.

This TCR was recovered from a human donor in good health. The chain links TRBV2 with TRBJ2-7; 9 central bases correspond to TRBD1. Input material: CD4+ T cells from blood. The DNA sequence is as follows: TGTGCCAGCAACCCACAGGGGGCGTCGTACGAGCAGTACTTC. It specifies CASNPQGASYEQYF.